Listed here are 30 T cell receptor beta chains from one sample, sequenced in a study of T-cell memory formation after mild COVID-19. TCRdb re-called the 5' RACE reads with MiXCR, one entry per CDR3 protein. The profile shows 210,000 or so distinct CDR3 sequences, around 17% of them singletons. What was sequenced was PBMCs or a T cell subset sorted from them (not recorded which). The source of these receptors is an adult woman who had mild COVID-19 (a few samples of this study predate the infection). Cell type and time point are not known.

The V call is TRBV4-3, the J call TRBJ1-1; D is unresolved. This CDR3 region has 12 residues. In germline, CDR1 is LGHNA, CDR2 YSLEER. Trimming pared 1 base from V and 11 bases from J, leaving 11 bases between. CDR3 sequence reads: CASSQGAAKAFF. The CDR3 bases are TGCGCCAGCAGCCAAGGGGCGGCCAAGGCTTTCTTT.

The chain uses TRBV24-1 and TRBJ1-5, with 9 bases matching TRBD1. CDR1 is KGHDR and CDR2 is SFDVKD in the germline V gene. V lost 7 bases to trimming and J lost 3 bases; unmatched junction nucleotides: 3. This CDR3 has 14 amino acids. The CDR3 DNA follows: TGTGCCACCAGCACAGGGGGCTACAATCAGCCCCAGCATTTT. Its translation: CATSTGGYNQPQHF.

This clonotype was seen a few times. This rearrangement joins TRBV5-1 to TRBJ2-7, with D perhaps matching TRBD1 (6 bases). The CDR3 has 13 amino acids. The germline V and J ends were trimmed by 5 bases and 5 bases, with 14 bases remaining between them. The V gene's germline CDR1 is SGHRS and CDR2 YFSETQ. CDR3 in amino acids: CASRSKPGDEQYF. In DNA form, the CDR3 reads TGCGCCAGCAGGTCGAAACCAGGGGACGAGCAGTACTTC.

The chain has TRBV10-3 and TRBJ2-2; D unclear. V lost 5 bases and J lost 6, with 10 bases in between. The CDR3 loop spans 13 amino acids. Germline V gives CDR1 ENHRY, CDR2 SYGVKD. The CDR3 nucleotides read TGTGCCATCAGTCCCGGAGACCCCGGGGAGCTGTTTTTT. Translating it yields CAISPGDPGELFF.

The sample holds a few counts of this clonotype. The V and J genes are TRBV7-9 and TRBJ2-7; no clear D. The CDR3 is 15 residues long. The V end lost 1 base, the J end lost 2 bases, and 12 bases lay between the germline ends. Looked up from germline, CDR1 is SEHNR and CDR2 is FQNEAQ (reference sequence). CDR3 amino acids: CASSLVQSSPYEQYF. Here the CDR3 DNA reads TGTGCCAGCAGCTTAGTACAGTCTTCCCCCTACGAGCAGTACTTC.

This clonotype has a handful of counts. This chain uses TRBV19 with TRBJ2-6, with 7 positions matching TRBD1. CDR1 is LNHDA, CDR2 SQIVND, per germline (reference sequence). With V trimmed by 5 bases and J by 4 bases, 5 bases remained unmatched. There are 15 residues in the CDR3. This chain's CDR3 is CASSAGTAGANVLTF. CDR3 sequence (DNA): TGTGCCAGTAGTGCTGGGACAGCCGGGGCCAACGTCCTGACTTTC.

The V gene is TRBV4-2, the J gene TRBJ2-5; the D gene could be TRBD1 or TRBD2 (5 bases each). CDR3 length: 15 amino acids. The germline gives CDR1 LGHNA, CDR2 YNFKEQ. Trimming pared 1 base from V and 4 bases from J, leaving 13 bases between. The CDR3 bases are TGTGCCAGCAGCCAAGCTGAGGGGCCCGGAGAGACCCAGTACTTC. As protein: CASSQAEGPGETQYF.

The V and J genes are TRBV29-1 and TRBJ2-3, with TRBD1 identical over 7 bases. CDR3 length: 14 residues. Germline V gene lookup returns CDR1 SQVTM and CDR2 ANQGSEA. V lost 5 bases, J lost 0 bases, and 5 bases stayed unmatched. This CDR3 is CSVQTGVSTDTQYF. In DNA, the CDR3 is TGCAGCGTTCAAACAGGGGTCAGCACAGATACGCAGTATTTT.

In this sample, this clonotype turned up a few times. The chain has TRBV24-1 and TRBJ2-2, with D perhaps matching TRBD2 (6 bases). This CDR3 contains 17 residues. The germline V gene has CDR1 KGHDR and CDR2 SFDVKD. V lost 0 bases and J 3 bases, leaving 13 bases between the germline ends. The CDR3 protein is CATSDLSRGSYTGELFF. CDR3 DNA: TGTGCCACCAGTGATTTGAGTCGGGGGTCATACACCGGGGAGCTGTTTTTT.

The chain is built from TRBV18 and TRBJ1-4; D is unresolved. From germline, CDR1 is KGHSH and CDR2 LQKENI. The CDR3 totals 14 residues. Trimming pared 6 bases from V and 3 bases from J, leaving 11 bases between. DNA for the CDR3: TGTGCCAGCTCGATGTCGGGTGCTAATGAAAAACTGTTTTTT. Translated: CASSMSGANEKLFF.

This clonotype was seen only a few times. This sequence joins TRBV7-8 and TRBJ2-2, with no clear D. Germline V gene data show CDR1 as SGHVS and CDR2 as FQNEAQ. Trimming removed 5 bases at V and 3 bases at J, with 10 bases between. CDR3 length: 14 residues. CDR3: CASSPRSYTGELFF. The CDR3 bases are TGTGCCAGCAGCCCTCGATCATACACCGGGGAGCTGTTTTTT. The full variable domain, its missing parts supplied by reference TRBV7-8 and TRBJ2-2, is GAGVSQSPRYKVAKRGQDVALRCDPISGHVSLFWYQQALGQGPEFLTYFQNEAQLDKSGLPSDRFFAERPEGSVSTLKIQRTQQEDSAVYLCASSPRSYTGELFFGEGSRLTVL.

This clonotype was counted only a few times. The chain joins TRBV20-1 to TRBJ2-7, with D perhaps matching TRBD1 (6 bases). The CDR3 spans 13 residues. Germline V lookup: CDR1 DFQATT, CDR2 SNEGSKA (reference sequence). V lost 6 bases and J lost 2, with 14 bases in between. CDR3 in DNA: TGCAGTGCAAAACAGGGCTCCCCCTACGAGCAGTACTTC. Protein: CSAKQGSPYEQYF.

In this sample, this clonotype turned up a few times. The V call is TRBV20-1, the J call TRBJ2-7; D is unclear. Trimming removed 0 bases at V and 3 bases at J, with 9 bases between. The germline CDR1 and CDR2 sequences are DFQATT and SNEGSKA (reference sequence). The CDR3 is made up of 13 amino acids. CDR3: CSARDRINYEQYF. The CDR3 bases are TGCAGTGCTAGAGATCGGATAAACTACGAGCAGTACTTC.

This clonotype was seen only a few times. The CDR3 protein is CSVDYASGGPEQFF. The CDR3 region has the DNA TGCAGCGTTGACTATGCTAGCGGGGGGCCAGAGCAGTTCTTC. The V and J genes are TRBV29-1 and TRBJ2-1, with 11 bases fitting TRBD2. Trimming removed 3 bases from V and 10 bases from J; junction bases left unmatched: 8. Looked up from germline, CDR1 is SQVTM and CDR2 is ANQGSEA. The CDR3 is made up of 14 amino acids.

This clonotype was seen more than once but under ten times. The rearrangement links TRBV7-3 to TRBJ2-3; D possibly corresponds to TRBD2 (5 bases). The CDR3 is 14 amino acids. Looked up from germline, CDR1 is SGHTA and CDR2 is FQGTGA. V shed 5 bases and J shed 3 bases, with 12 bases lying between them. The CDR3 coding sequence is TGTGCCAGCAGCCCCGGACTGGGGACAGATACGCAGTATTTT. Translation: CASSPGLGTDTQYF.

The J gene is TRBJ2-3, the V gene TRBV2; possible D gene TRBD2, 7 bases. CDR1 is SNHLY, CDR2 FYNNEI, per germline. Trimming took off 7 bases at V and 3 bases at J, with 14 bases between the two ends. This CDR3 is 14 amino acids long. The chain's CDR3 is CASKGGVETDTQYF. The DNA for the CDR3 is TGTGCCAGCAAGGGGGGGGTAGAGACAGATACGCAGTATTTT.

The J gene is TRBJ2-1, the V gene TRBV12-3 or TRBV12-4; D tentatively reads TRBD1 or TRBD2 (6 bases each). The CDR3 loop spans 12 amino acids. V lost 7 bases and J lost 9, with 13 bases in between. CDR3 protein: CASTLWGAEQFF. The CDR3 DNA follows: TGTGCCAGCACATTGTGGGGGGCTGAGCAGTTCTTC.

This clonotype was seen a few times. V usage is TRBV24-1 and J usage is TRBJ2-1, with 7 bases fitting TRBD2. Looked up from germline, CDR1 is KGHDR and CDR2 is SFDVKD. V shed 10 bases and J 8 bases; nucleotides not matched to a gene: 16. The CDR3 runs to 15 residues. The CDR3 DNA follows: TGTGCCACTTCCCGTGCGGGAGTGAATCAGGATGAGCAGTTCTTC. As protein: CATSRAGVNQDEQFF.

CDR3 DNA: TGTGCCAGCAGTTTCGTGAAGCGGGGGGCCTGGGAGCAGTACTTC. The encoded protein is CASSFVKRGAWEQYF. This sequence joins TRBV12-3 or TRBV12-4 and TRBJ2-7; 9 positions match TRBD2. V trimming: 3 bases; J trimming: 7 bases; junction bases outside the gene matches: 10. The CDR3 is 15 residues long.

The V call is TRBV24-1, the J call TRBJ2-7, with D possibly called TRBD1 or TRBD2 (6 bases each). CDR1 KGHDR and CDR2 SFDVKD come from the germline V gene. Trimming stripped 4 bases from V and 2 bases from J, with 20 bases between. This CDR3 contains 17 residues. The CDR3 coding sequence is TGTGCCACCAGTGACCCGACCGGGGGCGGGCAACCCTACGAGCAGTACTTC. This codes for CATSDPTGGGQPYEQYF.

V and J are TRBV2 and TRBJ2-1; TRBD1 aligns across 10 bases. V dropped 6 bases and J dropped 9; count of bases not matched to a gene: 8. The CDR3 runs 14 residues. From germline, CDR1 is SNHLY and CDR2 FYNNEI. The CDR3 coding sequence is TGTGCCAGCAGGAAAGACAGGGGGCCGGGTGAGCAGTTCTTC. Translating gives CASRKDRGPGEQFF.

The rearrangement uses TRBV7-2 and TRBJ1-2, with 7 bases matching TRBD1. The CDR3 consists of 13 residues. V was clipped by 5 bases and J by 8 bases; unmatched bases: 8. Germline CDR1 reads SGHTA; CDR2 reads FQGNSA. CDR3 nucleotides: TGTGCCAGCAGCCTTGGACAGGTTGGAGGCTACACCTTC. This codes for CASSLGQVGGYTF.

The DNA for the CDR3 is TGTGCCAGCTCACCAGGACAGGGTTTTGACTATGGCTACACCTTC. Protein product: CASSPGQGFDYGYTF. V is TRBV18 and J is TRBJ1-2; 8 nucleotides line up with TRBD1. The CDR3 is 15 amino acids. V was pared by 2 bases and J by 3 bases, with 5 bases of the junction left unmatched. The germline gives CDR1 KGHSH, CDR2 LQKENI.

The CDR3 protein is CSAPGLAGGRETQYF. CDR3 nucleotides: TGCAGTGCTCCTGGACTAGCGGGGGGCCGGGAGACCCAGTACTTC. The chain links TRBV20-1 to TRBJ2-5; the match to TRBD2 covers 14 bases. Germline V CDR1 and CDR2: DFQATT, SNEGSKA (reference sequence). J gave up 5 bases and V 5 bases, and 7 bases lay outside the gene matches. The CDR3 covers 15 residues.

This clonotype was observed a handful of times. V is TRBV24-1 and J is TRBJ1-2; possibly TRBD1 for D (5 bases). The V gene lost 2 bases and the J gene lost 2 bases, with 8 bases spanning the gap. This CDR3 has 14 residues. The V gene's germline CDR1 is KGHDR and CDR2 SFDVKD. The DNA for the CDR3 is TGTGCCACCAGTGATTGGTCAGGGAACTATGGCTACACCTTC. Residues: CATSDWSGNYGYTF.

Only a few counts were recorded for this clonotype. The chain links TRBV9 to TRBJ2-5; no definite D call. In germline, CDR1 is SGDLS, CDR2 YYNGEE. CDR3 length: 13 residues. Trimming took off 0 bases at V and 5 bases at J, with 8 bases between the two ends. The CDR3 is CASSVETAETQYF. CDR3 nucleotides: TGTGCCAGCAGCGTAGAGACCGCGGAGACCCAGTACTTC. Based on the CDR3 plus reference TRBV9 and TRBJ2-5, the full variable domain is DSGVTQTPKHLITATGQRVTLRCSPRSGDLSVYWYQQSLDQGLQFLIQYYNGEERAKGNILERFSAQQFPDLHSELNLSSLELGDSALYFCASSVETAETQYFGPGTRLLVL.

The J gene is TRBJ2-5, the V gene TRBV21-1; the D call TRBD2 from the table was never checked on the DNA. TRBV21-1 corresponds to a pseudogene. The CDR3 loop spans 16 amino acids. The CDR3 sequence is CASSKGQAGGQETQYF. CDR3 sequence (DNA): TGTGCCAGCAGCAAAGGACAAGCGGGCGGCCAAGAGACCCAGTACTTC.

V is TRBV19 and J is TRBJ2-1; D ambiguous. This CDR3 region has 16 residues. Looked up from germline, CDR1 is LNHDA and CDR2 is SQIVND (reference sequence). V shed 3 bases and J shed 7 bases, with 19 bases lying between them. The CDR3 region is CASSILLTAMGNEQFF. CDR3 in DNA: TGTGCCAGTAGTATTCTGCTGACTGCGATGGGGAATGAGCAGTTCTTC.

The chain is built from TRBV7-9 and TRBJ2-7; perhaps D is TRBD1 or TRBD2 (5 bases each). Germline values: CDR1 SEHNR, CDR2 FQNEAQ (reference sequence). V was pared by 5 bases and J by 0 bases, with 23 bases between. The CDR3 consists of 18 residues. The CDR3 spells CASSPGKYGRAISYEQYF. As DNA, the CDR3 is TGTGCCAGCAGCCCGGGGAAGTATGGCAGGGCCATCTCCTACGAGCAGTACTTC.

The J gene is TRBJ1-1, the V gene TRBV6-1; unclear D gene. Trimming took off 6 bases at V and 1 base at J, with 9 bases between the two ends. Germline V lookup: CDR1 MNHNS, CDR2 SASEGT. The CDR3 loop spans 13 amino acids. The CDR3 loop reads CASSRWPNTEAFF. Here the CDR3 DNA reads TGTGCCAGCAGCCGGTGGCCGAACACTGAAGCTTTCTTT.